The 8 T cell receptor beta chains listed next were all sequenced from one sample in a study of Ad26.COV2.S vaccination and SARS-CoV-2 variants. The treatment: around 19 received Ad26.COV2.S at low or high dose, single or two shots; 5 received placebo; per-sample allocation not given. The samples were gathered on day 63 after the first injection of vaccine or placebo. Using immunoSEQ multiplex PCR, the repertoire was profiled, and TCRdb retains in-frame clones only, with some absent. The sample has about 460,000 clones, 70% to 90% seen once. Source: peripheral blood, taken in a trial of Ad26.COV2.S vaccine versus placebo. Receptors originate from a person between 18 and 65 years old who received the Ad26.COV2.S COVID-19 vaccine or a placebo.

The chain recombines TRBV10-3 with TRBJ1-5; 9 bases map to TRBD1. Losses at the gene ends were 1 base for V and 6 bases for J; bases not matched to a gene: 4. This CDR3 is built from 15 residues. Germline loops: CDR1 ENHRY, CDR2 SYGVKD. The CDR3 DNA is TGTGCCATCAGTGAGTACGGGACAGGGAGTCAGCCCCAGCATTTT. This encodes CAISEYGTGSQPQHF.

The chain combines TRBV13 with TRBJ1-1; 12 bases agree with TRBD1. The CDR3 length is 15 residues. J lost 2 bases, V lost 4 bases, and 2 bases had no gene match. Germline V gene sequence: CDR1 PRHDT, CDR2 FYEKMQ (reference sequence). DNA for the CDR3: TGTGCCAGCAGCTCGGGACAGGGGGCTAACACTGAAGCTTTCTTT. It specifies CASSSGQGANTEAFF.

This chain joins TRBV7-3 and TRBJ2-6; no clear D gene. This CDR3 has 15 residues. The germline V and J ends were trimmed by 5 bases and 2 bases, with 10 bases remaining between them. Germline lookup yields CDR1 SGHTA and CDR2 FQGTGA. CDR3 bases: TGTGCCAGCAGCCGCTTTTCGGCTGGGGCCAACGTCCTGACTTTC. Residues: CASSRFSAGANVLTF.

This chain links TRBV5-1 with TRBJ1-1; D remains unclear. This CDR3 has 13 amino acids. Trimming left V 6 bases short and J 0 bases short, with 9 bases between. CDR1 is SGHRS and CDR2 is YFSETQ in the germline V gene. The CDR3 protein is CASKSVMNTEAFF. DNA for the CDR3: TGCGCCAGCAAATCGGTCATGAACACTGAAGCTTTCTTT.

This chain connects TRBV6-5 to TRBJ1-2; D may be TRBD1 (6 bases). The ends were cut back, 3 bases at V and 7 bases at J, with 12 bases in the middle. CDR3 length equals 13 residues. CDR1 and CDR2 from the germline V gene are MNHEY and SVGAGI. CDR3 loop: CASSYGGLGGYTF. CDR3 nucleotides: TGTGCCAGCAGTTATGGGGGGCTTGGTGGCTACACCTTC.

The gene calls are TRBV18 and TRBJ1-2; D call uncertain. Trimming shortened V by 1 base and J by 2 bases, and 5 bases separated the two germline ends. CDR3 length: 13 amino acids. CDR1 is KGHSH and CDR2 is LQKENI in the germline V gene. The DNA of the CDR3 is TGTGCCAGCTCACCACAGGACAACTATGGCTACACCTTC. Translated: CASSPQDNYGYTF.

The rearrangement uses TRBV11-2 and TRBJ2-5; D unresolved. The germline CDR1 and CDR2 sequences are SGHAT and FQNNGV. Between the trimmed V and J ends, which lost 5 bases and 2 bases, there was a span of 9 bases. The CDR3 is made up of 13 amino acids. The CDR3 spells CASSPLSQETQYF. CDR3 DNA: TGTGCCAGCAGCCCTCTGTCTCAAGAGACCCAGTACTTC.

The genes are TRBV19 and TRBJ2-7, with D uncertain. V gave up 4 bases and J gave up 4 bases, with 11 bases separating them. The V gene's germline CDR1 is LNHDA and CDR2 SQIVND (reference sequence). This CDR3 region has 13 residues. As DNA, the CDR3 is TGTGCCAGTAGTAGAGGATTAGCTTACGAGCAGTACTTC. As protein: CASSRGLAYEQYF.